This T cell receptor (beta chain) comes out of a study of T cells in Graves' hyperthyroidism and ophthalmopathy. Study context: Initial diagnosis, before any treatment, was when peripheral blood was collected. Regarding the study as a whole: Model-based prediction identified ophthalmopathy a median roughly 5.9 months prior to its onset.

This clonotype was observed at least ten times. What it recognizes is unknown. Amplified TCR beta CDR3 regions came from RNA transcripts. HTBI primers were the set used in a first-round RT-PCR of the TCR CDR3. One entry per CDR3 protein results from TCRdb running MiXCR on the multiplex PCR reads. The data hold around 570,000 distinct CDR3 sequences, with 15% to 20% observed a single time. The sample comprised blood. The TCR originated in a man aged 40-50 years with Graves' ophthalmopathy.

In DNA form, the CDR3 reads TGCGCCAGCAGCATGACAGGGACAACTGAAGCTTTCTTT. Translation gives CASSMTGTTEAFF. This chain links TRBV5-1 with TRBJ1-1; TRBD1 matches at 7 bases. Unmatched junction bases numbered 5, after V lost 4 bases and J lost 5 bases. Germline V gives CDR1 SGHRS, CDR2 YFSETQ. CDR3 size: 13 residues.